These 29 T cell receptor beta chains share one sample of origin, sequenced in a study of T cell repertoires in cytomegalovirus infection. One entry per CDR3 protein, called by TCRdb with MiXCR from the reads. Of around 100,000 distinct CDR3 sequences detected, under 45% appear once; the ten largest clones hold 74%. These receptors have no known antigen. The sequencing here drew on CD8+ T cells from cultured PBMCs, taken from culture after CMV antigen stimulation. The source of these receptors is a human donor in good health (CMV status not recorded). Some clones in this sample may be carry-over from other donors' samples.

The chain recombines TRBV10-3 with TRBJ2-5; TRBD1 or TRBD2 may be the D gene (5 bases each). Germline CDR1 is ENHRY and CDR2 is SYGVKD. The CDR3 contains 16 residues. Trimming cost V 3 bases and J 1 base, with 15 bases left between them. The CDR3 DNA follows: TGTGCCATCAGTGAAACCCCGGGACGGTCCCAAGAGACCCAGTACTTC. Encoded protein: CAISETPGRSQETQYF.

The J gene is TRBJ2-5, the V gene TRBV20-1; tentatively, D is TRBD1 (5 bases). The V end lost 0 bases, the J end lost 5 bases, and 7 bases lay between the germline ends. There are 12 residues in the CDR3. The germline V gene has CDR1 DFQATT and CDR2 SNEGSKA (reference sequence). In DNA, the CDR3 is TGCAGTGCTAGAGACAGGGTGGAGACCCAGTACTTC. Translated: CSARDRVETQYF.

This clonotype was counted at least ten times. CDR3 region: CASTPRADHYEQYF. DNA of the CDR3: TGTGCCAGCACCCCCCGGGCGGACCACTACGAGCAGTACTTC. This chain uses TRBV27 with TRBJ2-7; the D is unclear. This CDR3 region has 14 residues. V was pared by 7 bases and J by 3 bases, with 16 bases between. CDR1 and CDR2 from the germline V gene are MNHEY and SMNVEV (reference sequence).

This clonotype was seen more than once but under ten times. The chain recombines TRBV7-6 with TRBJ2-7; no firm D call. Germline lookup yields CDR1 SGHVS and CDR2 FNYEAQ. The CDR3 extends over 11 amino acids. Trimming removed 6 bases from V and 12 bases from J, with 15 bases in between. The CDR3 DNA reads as TGTGCCAGCAGTTCCGGTTTCCAGCGGTACTTC. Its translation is CASSSGFQRYF.

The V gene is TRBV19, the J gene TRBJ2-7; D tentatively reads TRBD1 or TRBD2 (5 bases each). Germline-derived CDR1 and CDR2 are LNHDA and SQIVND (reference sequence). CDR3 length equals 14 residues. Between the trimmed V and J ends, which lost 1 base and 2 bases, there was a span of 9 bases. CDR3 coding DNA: TGTGCCAGTAGTATAGTGGGGGAAGCCTACGAGCAGTACTTC. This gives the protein CASSIVGEAYEQYF.

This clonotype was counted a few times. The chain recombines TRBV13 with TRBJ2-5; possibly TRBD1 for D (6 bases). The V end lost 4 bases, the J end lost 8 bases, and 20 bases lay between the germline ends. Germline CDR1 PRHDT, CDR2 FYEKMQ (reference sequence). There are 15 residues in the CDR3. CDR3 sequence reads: CASSSGVGSRETQYF. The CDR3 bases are TGTGCCAGCAGCTCAGGGGTAGGATCAAGAGAAACCCAGTACTTC.

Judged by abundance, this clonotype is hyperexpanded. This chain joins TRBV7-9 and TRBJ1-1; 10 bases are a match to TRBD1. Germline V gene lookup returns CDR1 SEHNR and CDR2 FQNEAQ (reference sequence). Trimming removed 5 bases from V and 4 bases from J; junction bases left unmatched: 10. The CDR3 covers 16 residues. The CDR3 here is CASSVHDRGLGTEAFF. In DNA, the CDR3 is TGTGCCAGCAGCGTCCATGACAGGGGGCTGGGCACTGAAGCTTTCTTT. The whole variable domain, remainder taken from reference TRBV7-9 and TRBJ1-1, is DTGVSQNPRHKITKRGQNVTFRCDPISEHNRLYWYRQTLGQGPEFLTYFQNEAQLEKSRLLSDRFSAERPKGSFSTLEIQRTEQGDSAMYLCASSVHDRGLGTEAFFGQGTRLTVV.

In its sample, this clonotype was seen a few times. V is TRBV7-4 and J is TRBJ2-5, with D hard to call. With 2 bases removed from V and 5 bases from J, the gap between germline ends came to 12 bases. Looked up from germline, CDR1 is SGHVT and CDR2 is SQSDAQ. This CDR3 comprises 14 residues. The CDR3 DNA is TGTGCCAGCAGCTTATTTTTCGGGTCTGAGACCCAGTACTTC. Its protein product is CASSLFFGSETQYF.

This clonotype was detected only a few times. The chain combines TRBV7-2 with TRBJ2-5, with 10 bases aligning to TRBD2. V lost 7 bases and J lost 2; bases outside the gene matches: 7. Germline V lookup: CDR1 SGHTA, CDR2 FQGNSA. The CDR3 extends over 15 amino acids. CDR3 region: CASKPGLAVQETQYF. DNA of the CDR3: TGTGCCAGCAAGCCCGGACTAGCGGTTCAAGAGACCCAGTACTTC.

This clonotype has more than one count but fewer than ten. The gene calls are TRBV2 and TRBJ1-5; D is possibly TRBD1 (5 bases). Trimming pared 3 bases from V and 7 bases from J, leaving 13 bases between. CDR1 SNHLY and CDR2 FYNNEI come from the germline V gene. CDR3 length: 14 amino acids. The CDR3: CASSERTPGQPQHF. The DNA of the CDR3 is TGTGCCAGCAGTGAGCGGACACCAGGGCAGCCCCAGCATTTT. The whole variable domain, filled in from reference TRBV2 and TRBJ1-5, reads EPEVTQTPSHQVTQMGQEVILRCVPISNHLYFYWYRQILGQKVEFLVSFYNNEISEKSEIFDDQFSVERPDGSNFTLKIRSTKLEDSAMYFCASSERTPGQPQHFGDGTRLSIL.

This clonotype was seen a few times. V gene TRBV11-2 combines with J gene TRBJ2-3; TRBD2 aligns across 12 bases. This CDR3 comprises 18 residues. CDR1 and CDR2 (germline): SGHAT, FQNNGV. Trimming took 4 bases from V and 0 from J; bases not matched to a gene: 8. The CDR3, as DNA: TGTGCCAGCAGCTCGCGACTAGCGGGGGCCTCTAGCACAGATACGCAGTATTTT. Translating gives CASSSRLAGASSTDTQYF. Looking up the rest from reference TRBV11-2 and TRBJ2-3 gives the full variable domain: EAGVAQSPRYKIIEKRQSVAFWCNPISGHATLYWYQQILGQGPKLLIQFQNNGVVDDSQLPKDRFSAERLKGVDSTLKIQPAKLEDSAVYLCASSSRLAGASSTDTQYFGPGTRLTVL.

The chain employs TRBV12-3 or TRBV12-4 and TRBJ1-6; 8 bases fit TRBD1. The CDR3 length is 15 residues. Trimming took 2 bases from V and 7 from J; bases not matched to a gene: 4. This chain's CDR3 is CASSLSQGANSPLHF. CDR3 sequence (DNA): TGTGCCAGCAGTTTATCTCAGGGGGCCAATTCACCCCTCCACTTT.

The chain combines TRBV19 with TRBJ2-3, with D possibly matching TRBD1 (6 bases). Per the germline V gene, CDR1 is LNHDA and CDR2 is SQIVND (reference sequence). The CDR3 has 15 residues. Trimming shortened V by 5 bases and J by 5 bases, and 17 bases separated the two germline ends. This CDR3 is CASSPPLAGEDTQYF. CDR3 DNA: TGTGCCAGTAGTCCCCCCCTCGCAGGGGAAGATACGCAGTATTTT.

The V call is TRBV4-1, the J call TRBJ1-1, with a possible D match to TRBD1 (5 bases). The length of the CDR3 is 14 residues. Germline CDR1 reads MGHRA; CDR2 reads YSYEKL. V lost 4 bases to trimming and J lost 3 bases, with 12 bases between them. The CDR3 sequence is CASSLHLGDTEAFF. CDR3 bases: TGCGCCAGCAGCCTCCACCTGGGGGACACTGAAGCTTTCTTT.

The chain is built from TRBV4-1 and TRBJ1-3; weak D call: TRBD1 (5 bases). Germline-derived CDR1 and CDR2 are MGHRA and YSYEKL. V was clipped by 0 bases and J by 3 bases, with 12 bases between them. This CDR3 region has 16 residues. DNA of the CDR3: TGCGCCAGCAGCCAAGATTCAAGGGGAGTTGGAAACACCATATATTTT. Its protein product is CASSQDSRGVGNTIYF.

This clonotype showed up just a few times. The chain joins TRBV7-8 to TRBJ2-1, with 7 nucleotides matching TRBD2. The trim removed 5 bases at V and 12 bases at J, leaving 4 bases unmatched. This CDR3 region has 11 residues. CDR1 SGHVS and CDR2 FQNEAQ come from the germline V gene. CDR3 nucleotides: TGTGCCAGCAGCAACCCGGGGGGGCAGTTCTTC. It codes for CASSNPGGQFF.

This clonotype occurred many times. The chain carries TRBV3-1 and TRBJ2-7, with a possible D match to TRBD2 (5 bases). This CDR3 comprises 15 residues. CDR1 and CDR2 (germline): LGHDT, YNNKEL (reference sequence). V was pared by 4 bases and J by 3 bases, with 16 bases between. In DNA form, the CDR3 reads TGTGCCAGCAGCCCCGCCAGCGGACGGAACTACGAGCAGTACTTC. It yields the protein CASSPASGRNYEQYF.

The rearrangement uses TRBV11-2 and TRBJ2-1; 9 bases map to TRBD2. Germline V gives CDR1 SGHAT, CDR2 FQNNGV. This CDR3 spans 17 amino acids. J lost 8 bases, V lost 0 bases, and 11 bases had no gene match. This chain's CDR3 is CASSLDPRVAGDYEQFF. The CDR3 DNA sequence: TGTGCCAGCAGCTTAGATCCTCGGGTAGCGGGGGACTATGAGCAGTTCTTC.

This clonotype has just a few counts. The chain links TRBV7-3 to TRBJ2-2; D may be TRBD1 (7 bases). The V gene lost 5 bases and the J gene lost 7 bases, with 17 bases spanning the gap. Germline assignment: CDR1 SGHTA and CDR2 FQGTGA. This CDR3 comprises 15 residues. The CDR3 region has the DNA TGTGCCAGCAGCCTGCTTCAGGGGGGAAGCGGGGAGCTGTTTTTT. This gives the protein CASSLLQGGSGELFF.

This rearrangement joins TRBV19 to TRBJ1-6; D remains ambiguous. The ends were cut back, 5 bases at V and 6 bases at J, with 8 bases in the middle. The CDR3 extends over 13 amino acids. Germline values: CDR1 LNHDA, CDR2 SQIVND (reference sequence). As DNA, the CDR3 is TGTGCCAGTAGTGAGAGCCTTAATTCACCCCTCCACTTT. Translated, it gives CASSESLNSPLHF.

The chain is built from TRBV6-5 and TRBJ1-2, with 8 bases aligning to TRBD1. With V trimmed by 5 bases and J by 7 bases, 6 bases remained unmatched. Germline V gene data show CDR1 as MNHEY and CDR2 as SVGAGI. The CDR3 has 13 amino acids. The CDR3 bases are TGTGCCAGCAGTACCCAGGGGGCTTCTGGCTACACCTTC. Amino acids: CASSTQGASGYTF.

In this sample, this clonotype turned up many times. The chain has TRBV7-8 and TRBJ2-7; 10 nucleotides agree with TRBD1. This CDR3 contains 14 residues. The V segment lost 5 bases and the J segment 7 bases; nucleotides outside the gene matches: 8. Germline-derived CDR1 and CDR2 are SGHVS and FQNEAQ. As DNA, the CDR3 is TGTGCCAGCAGCCCCGACAGGGGGCAAAGGGAGCAGTACTTC. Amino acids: CASSPDRGQREQYF.

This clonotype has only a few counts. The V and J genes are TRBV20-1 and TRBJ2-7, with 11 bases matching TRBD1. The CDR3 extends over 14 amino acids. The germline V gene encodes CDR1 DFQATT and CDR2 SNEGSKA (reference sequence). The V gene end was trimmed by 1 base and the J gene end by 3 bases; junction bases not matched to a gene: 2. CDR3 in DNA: TGCAGTGCTAGAGGGGACAGGGGGTTCTACGAGCAGTACTTC. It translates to CSARGDRGFYEQYF.

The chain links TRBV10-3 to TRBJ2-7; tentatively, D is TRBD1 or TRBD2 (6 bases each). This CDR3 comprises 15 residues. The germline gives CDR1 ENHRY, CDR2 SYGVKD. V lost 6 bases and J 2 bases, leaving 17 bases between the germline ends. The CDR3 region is CAIRPWGAKAYEQYF. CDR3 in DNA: TGTGCCATCAGGCCGTGGGGGGCAAAAGCCTACGAGCAGTACTTC.

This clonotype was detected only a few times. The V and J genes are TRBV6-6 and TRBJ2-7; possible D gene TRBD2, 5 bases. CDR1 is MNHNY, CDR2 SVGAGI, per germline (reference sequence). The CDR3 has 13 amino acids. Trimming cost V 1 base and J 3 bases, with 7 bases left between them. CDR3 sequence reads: CASSYYGDYEQYF. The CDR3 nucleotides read TGTGCCAGCAGTTACTACGGGGACTACGAGCAGTACTTC.

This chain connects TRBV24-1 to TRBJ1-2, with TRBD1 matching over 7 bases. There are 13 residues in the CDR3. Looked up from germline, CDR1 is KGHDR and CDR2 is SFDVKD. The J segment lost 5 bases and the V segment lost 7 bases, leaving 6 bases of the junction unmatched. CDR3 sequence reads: CATRGNRGYGYTF. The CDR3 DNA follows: TGTGCCACCAGGGGGAACAGGGGTTATGGCTACACCTTC.

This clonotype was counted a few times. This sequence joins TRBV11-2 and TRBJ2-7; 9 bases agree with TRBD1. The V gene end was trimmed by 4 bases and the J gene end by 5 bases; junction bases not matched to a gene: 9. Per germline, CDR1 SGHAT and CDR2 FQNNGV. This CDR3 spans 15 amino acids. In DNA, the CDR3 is TGTGCCAGCAGCTACAGGGACAGGGTGAGGGACGAGCAGTACTTC. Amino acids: CASSYRDRVRDEQYF.

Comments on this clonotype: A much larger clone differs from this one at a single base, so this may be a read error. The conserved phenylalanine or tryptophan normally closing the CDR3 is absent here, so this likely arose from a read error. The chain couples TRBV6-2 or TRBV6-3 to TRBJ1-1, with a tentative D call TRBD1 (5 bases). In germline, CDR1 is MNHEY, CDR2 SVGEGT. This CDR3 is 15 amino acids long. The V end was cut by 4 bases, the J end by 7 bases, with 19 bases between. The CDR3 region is CASSSLGREGSEAFI. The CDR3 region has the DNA TGTGCCAGCAGTTCCCTCGGACGCGAGGGGAGTGAAGCTTTCATT.

The CDR3 reads CASSAYGTNNQPQHF. The CDR3 DNA is TGTGCCAGCAGTGCTTACGGGACAAACAATCAGCCCCAGCATTTT. This sequence joins TRBV6-2 or TRBV6-3 and TRBJ1-5; maybe TRBD1 (6 bases). CDR3 length: 15 amino acids. The germline V gene encodes CDR1 MNHEY and CDR2 SVGEGT. V lost 5 bases and J lost 3, with 14 bases in between.